These T cell receptor beta chains were read from a single sample in a study of cytomegalovirus exposure and HLA in healthy donors. Generated by immunoSEQ multiplex PCR, the TCRdb table keeps only in-frame clones and is missing some. The profile shows roughly 130,000 clones, around 80% of them singletons. The sequencing input was PBMCs. The receptors were gathered from a human donor in good health. CDR3s include the opening cysteine and the closing phenylalanine or tryptophan. The D gene is left open where the match is weak. Clone size is stated in some rows and not others, as once, few, many or a class when expanded.

size,V,J,D,DNA,CDR3
.,TRBV7-5,TRBJ2-1,.,TGTGCTTACGGTCGGCGGGGGGGCCTGAGTTACAATGAGCAGTTCTTC,CAYGRRGGLSYNEQFF
.,TRBV4-2,TRBJ1-5,TRBD1,TGTGCCAGCAGCCAGCACCGGGACAGAAATCAGCCCCAGCATTTT,CASSQHRDRNQPQHF
.,TRBV4-2,TRBJ2-7,.,TGTGCCAGCAGCCAAGAAAGTAATCAGGGTAGTTCCTCCTACGAGCAGTACTTC,CASSQESNQGSSSYEQYF
few,TRBV5-1,TRBJ2-7,TRBD2,TGCGCCAGCAGCCCGAGACTAGCGGGGGGCATCTCCTACGAGCAGTACTTC,CASSPRLAGGISYEQYF
.,TRBV2,TRBJ1-2,TRBD1,TGTGCCAGCAGAACCCCCGGGACAGGGGGTAGGTATGGCTACACCTTC,CASRTPGTGGRYGYTF
.,TRBV5-4,TRBJ2-7,.,TGTGCCAGCAGCTGGTGGGGGAGGACCTACGAGCAGTACTTC,CASSWWGRTYEQYF
.,TRBV4-1,TRBJ2-7,.,TGCGCCAGCAGCCCCGTACCTAGCTCCTACGAGCAGTACTTC,CASSPVPSSYEQYF
.,TRBV19,TRBJ2-7,.,TGTGCCAGTAGTACCGACAGGACGAGCTCCTACGAGCAGTACTTC,CASSTDRTSSYEQYF
.,TRBV18,TRBJ1-4,.,TGTGCCAGCTCACCATCGAAGGAGGGGGAAAAACTGTTTTTT,CASSPSKEGEKLFF
.,TRBV4-1,TRBJ2-7,.,TGCGCCAGCAGCCCACAGGTGATATCCTACGAGCAGTACTTC,CASSPQVISYEQYF
.,TRBV5-1,TRBJ2-1,TRBD2,TGCGCCAGCAGCGCACTCCCGACTAGCGGAACTATGGATGAGCAGTTCTTC,CASSALPTSGTMDEQFF
.,TRBV7-3,TRBJ2-1,TRBD2,TGTGCCAGCAGCGAATCAATAGCGGGGGCTGCAAATGAGCAGTTCTTC,CASSESIAGAANEQFF
.,TRBV2,TRBJ1-1,.,TGTGCCAGCAGTGAGTCCAGGCTGGCTTTCTTT,CASSESRLAFF
.,TRBV28,TRBJ1-6,.,TGTGCCAGCAGTTCTACCTTACAGGCACCCCTCCACTTT,CASSSTLQAPLHF
.,TRBV4-1,TRBJ1-2,TRBD1,TGCGCCACAGCGAGAGACAGGGTAGTCTATGGCTACACCTTC,CATARDRVVYGYTF
.,TRBV12-5,TRBJ2-1,.,TGTGCTAGTGGTTTGGAAGTAGGGGGATACAATGAGCAGTTCTTC,CASGLEVGGYNEQFF
.,TRBV5-1,TRBJ2-7,TRBD2,TGCGCCAGCAGCTTGGTAGGTTTAGCGGGGGCCTACGAGCAGTACTTC,CASSLVGLAGAYEQYF
.,TRBV29-1,TRBJ2-7,TRBD1,TGCAGCGTTGGGGGACAGCATATTTACGAGCAGTACTTC,CSVGGQHIYEQYF
.,TRBV7-9,TRBJ1-2,.,TGTGCCAGCAGCGCTACGGACATGGGAATTGGCTACACCTTC,CASSATDMGIGYTF
few,TRBV7-3,TRBJ2-3,.,TGTGCCAGCGCGGGGAGCGTAGGAGATACGCAGTATTTT,CASAGSVGDTQYF
.,TRBV19,TRBJ1-1,.,TGTGCCAGTAGTAGGAGCCCAGGAGGCTTGGGAAACACTGAAGCTTTCTTT,CASSRSPGGLGNTEAFF
.,TRBV6-1,TRBJ2-7,TRBD2,TGTGCCAGCAGTGAAGGGGGGACTAACTACGAGCAGTACTTC,CASSEGGTNYEQYF
.,TRBV7-9,TRBJ1-2,TRBD1,TGTGCCAGCAGCTTGGGGGACAGGGGTAACTATGGCTACACCTTC,CASSLGDRGNYGYTF
.,TRBV6-1,TRBJ1-5,.,TGTGCCAGCAGTGTCTCAGGGGAGCCCCAGCATTTT,CASSVSGEPQHF
.,TRBV9,TRBJ2-3,TRBD2,TGTGCCAGCAGCGCCCGGACTAGCGGGGCCACAGATACGCAGTATTTT,CASSARTSGATDTQYF
.,TRBV5-1,TRBJ2-3,.,TGCGCCAGCAGCGTGTGGAGCGGGGCAACAGGGTCTAGCACAGATACGCAGTATTTT,CASSVWSGATGSSTDTQYF
few,TRBV7-6,TRBJ2-3,.,TGTGCCAGCAGCTCGACAGGAACAGATACGCAGTATTTT,CASSSTGTDTQYF
.,TRBV28,TRBJ1-1,TRBD1,TGTGCCAGCAGTTTGCGACAGGGTGTTATCGCTGAAGCTTTCTTT,CASSLRQGVIAEAFF
.,TRBV7-9,TRBJ1-1,TRBD1,TGTTCCAGCAGCTTAGCCAGGGGGAGGACCACTGAAGCTTTCTTT,CSSSLARGRTTEAFF
.,TRBV29-1,TRBJ2-7,TRBD1,TGCAGCGTTGAAGGCCAGGGGGTATCCTACGAGCAGTACTTC,CSVEGQGVSYEQYF
.,TRBV2,TRBJ1-1,.,TGTGCCAGCGTTCGGACAGACAACACTGAAGCTTTCTTT,CASVRTDNTEAFF
.,TRBV2,TRBJ1-6,TRBD1,TGTGCCAGCAGCGGGGACAGGGAGGTTAGTTCACCCCTCCACTTT,CASSGDREVSSPLHF
.,TRBV28,TRBJ2-6,.,TGTGCCAGCGCCCCCGGGGGGGCCAACGTCCTGACTTTC,CASAPGGANVLTF
.,TRBV9,TRBJ2-3,TRBD2,TGTGCCAGCAGCGTTCGCGGGGGGGCGGCAGATACGCAGTATTTT,CASSVRGGAADTQYF
.,TRBV10-1,TRBJ1-5,TRBD1,TGCGCCAGCAGAAACCCAGGGGGACGCAATCAGCCCCAGCATTTT,CASRNPGGRNQPQHF
.,TRBV15,TRBJ1-2,.,TGTGCCACCAGCAGAGAAACAGGCTATGGCTACACCTTC,CATSRETGYGYTF
.,TRBV5-1,TRBJ1-3,TRBD1,TGCGCCAGCAGCCACGACAGGGCTGGAAACACCATATATTTT,CASSHDRAGNTIYF
.,TRBV7-9,TRBJ2-2,.,TGTGCCGGCGTGGCAGTAGCAAACACCGGGGAGCTGTTTTTT,CAGVAVANTGELFF
.,TRBV27,TRBJ2-7,TRBD2,TGTGCCAGCAGTTTATTGGGGGGGTTAGGCTACGAGCAGTACTTC,CASSLLGGLGYEQYF
few,TRBV5-1,TRBJ2-7,.,TGCGCCAGCCGCGAACTAGAGCAGCAGTACTTC,CASRELEQQYF